This T cell receptor (beta chain) stems from a study of Graves' ophthalmopathy and Graves' hyperthyroidism. Study conclusions and caveats: Blood also held most thyroid clonotypes expanded above 0.001 frequency.

Amplifying from RNA transcripts, the study obtained TCR beta CDR3 regions. Investigators did first-round RT-PCR with HTBI primers, then second-round multiplex PCR. TCRdb fed the multiplex PCR reads into MiXCR, producing one record per CDR3 protein. The sample consists of a few hundred thousand distinct CDR3 sequences, about a fifth of them appearing once. This clonotype appeared a few times. No antigen is known for it. CDR1 SGHVS and CDR2 FNYEAQ come from the germline V gene. J lost 0 bases, V lost 6 bases, and 6 bases had no gene match. This CDR3 region has 16 residues. Moderately to severely active ophthalmopathy under 3 months, CAS at least 3, NOSPECS at least 4. Clinical symptoms, serum thyroxine, TRAb, thyroid ultrasound and orbital computed tomography formed the basis of diagnosis. The PBMCs had their origin in roughly 9.4 ml of fresh peripheral blood.

Source material: peripheral blood. The sequence was collected from a woman between 45 and 60 years old with Graves' ophthalmopathy. V and J are TRBV7-6 and TRBJ2-2; 8 bases are a match to TRBD1. CDR3 in amino acids: CASRVGQGSNTGELFF. The CDR3 DNA reads TGTGCCAGCAGGGTCGGACAGGGTTCGAACACCGGGGAGCTGTTTTTT.